The present T cell receptor (beta chain) was sequenced within a study of early T cells in non-severe SARS-CoV-2 infection. Turning to the study itself: Chains were not paired, and sequencing was done on bulk RNA from unsorted whole blood. Study outcomes and limitations: A preference for anti-spike CD8 responses marked VDJdb matching, which missed private and CD4 specificities.

Attached unique molecular identifiers marked individual cDNA molecules. TCRdb passed the 5' RACE reads through MiXCR, listing each CDR3 protein once. The sample includes around 57,000 distinct CDR3 sequences, approximately 10% seen only once; the top ten take 1.7%. In regard to this clonotype: Its antigen is not identified.

This receptor was obtained from an adult who was a healthcare worker with PCR-confirmed SARS-CoV-2 infection or an uninfected control (not recorded which). Sequenced input: whole blood.

CDR3: CASGQYPGHFSNQPQHF. The CDR3 nucleotides read TGTGCTAGTGGCCAGTACCCGGGACATTTTAGCAATCAGCCCCAGCATTTT. V and J are TRBV12-5 and TRBJ1-5, with D possibly being TRBD1 (6 bases). The germline V gene encodes CDR1 LGHNT and CDR2 FRNRAP. The CDR3 covers 17 residues. V lost 6 bases to trimming and J lost 0 bases, with 18 bases between them.